This T cell receptor (beta chain) came from a study of identical twins. Broader study findings: Twin pairs' shared out-of-frame alpha sequences were enriched in low generation probability.

CDR3 length: 15 residues. CDR1 SGHTA and CDR2 FQGNSA come from the germline V gene. Unique molecular identifiers were present on the cDNA, and a universal primer site came from template switching. One entry per CDR3 protein, called by TCRdb with MiXCR from the 5' RACE reads. This table has 1.5 million to 2 million distinct CDR3 sequences, around a third appearing once. With regard to this clonotype: Its target is unknown.

Donors were all healthy Caucasians. Sequencing was carried out using cord blood. The chain combines TRBV7-2 with TRBJ2-4; D remains ambiguous. The DNA end is a closer match to TRBJ2-7, so the J assignment may be wrong. The TCR was taken from a newborn girl in good health. CDR3: CASSLVPPAYYEQYF. In nucleotides, the CDR3 is TGTGCCAGCAGCTTAGTGCCTCCCGCCTACTACGAGCAGTACTTC.